This T cell receptor beta chain appears in the sequencing data of a study of identical twins. Study-wide points: Cross-sectional statistical analysis was relied on for the conclusions, without the same donors being followed.

The V gene lost 0 bases and the J gene lost 1 base, with 13 bases spanning the gap. The CDR3 contains 17 residues. Germline V lookup: CDR1 MNHEY, CDR2 SVGAGI. The cDNA had a unique molecular identifier and a template-switch universal primer site. TCRdb reprocessed the 5' RACE reads via MiXCR and lists one record per CDR3 protein. The table lists approximately 620,000 distinct CDR3 sequences, around 8.3% of them singletons. This clonotype was seen more than once but under ten times. The antigen remains undetermined. The same data also went into a second study, on yellow fever vaccine responses in identical twins.

This TCR was recovered from a woman between 18 and 29 years old in good health. The chain links TRBV6-5 to TRBJ1-5; D might be TRBD1 (5 bases). The specimen sequenced was PBMCs. The CDR3 loop reads CASSYSFQGRSNQPQHF. CDR3 DNA sequence: TGTGCCAGCAGTTACTCGTTTCAGGGTCGAAGCAATCAGCCCCAGCATTTT.